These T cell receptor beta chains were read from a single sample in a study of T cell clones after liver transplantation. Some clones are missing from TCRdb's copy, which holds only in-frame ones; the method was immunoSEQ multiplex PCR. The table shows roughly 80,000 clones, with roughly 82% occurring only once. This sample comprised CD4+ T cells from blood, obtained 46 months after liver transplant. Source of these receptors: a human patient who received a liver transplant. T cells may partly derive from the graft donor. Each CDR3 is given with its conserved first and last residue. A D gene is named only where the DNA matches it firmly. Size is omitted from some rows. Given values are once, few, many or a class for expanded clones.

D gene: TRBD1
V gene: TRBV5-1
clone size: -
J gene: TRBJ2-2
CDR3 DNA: TGCGCCAGCAGCTCAACTCGTACAGGGGAAGCCGGGGAGCTGTTTTTT
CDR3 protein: CASSSTRTGEAGELFF

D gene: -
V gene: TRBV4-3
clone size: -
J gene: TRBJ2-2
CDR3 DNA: TGCGCCAGCAGCCAAGATCGCCACACCGGGGAGCTGTTTTTT
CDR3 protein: CASSQDRHTGELFF

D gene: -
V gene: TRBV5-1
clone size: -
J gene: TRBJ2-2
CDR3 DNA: TGCGCCAGCAGCTTGGAGGTCTTGGAGACCGGGGAGCTGTTTTTT
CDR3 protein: CASSLEVLETGELFF

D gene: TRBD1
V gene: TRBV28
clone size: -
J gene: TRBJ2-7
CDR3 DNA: TGTGCCAGCAGTTTAGCAGGGGGAGTCTACGAGCAGTACTTC
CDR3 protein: CASSLAGGVYEQYF

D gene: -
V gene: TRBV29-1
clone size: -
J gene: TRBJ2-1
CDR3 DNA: TGCAGCGTTGACCACCTAGGTAGCTCCTACAATGAGCAGTTCTTC
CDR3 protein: CSVDHLGSSYNEQFF

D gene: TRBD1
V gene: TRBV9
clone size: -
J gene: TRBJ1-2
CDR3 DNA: TGTGCCAGCAGCGCAGGACAGGGAGCCGTAAGCTACACCTTC
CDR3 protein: CASSAGQGAVSYTF

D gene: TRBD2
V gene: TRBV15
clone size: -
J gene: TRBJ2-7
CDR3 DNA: TGTGCCACCAGCGATTCGAAACGGGGGGAGAAGTCCTACGAGCAGTACTTC
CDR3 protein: CATSDSKRGEKSYEQYF

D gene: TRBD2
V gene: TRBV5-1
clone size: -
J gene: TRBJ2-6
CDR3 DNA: TGCGCCAGCAGCCCGGGGGGTTGGGAAGCTGGGGCCAACGTCCTGACTTTC
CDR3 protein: CASSPGGWEAGANVLTF

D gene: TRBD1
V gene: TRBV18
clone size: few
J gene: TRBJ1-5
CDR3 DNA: TGTGCCAGCTCCCTCGGGACAGGGCGATACAATCAGCCCCAGCATTTT
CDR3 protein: CASSLGTGRYNQPQHF

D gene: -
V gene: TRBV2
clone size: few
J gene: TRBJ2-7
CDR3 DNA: TGTGCCAGCGTAGTCGAGACTAGTAGGAGCGAGCAGTACTTC
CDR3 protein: CASVVETSRSEQYF

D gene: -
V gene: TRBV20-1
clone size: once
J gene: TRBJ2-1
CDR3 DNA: TGCAGTGCCTCTCAACCCAATGAGCAGTTCTTC
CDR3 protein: CSASQPNEQFF

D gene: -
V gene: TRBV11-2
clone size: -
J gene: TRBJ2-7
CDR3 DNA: TGTGCCAGCAGCCTACCGATTGGGGCCGAGCAGTACTTC
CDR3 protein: CASSLPIGAEQYF

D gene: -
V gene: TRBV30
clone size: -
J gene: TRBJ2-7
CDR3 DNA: TGTGCCTGGAGTGCGCACGGACTCATCAGCTACGAGCAGTACTTC
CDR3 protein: CAWSAHGLISYEQYF

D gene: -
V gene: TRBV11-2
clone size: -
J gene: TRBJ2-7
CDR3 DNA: TGTGCCAGCAGCTGGAGCGGGACAGCGGGCAGCCACGAGCAGTACTTC
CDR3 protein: CASSWSGTAGSHEQYF

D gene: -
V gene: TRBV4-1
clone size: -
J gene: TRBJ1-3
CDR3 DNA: TGCGCCAGCAGCCCCCTGGCAGGACACTCTGGAAACACCATATATTTT
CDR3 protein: CASSPLAGHSGNTIYF

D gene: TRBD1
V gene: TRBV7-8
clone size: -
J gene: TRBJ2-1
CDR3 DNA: TGTGCCAGCAGCTTAGGGGGACAGGGTTCCTACAATGAGCAGTTCTTC
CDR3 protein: CASSLGGQGSYNEQFF

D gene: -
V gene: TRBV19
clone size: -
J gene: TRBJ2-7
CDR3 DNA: TGTGCCAGTAGTATAGCGGGCGCCTACGAGCAGTACTTC
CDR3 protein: CASSIAGAYEQYF

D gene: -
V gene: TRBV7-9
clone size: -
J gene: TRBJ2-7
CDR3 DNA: TGTGCCAGCAGCGAGACAGTGATCTACGAGCAGTACTTC
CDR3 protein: CASSETVIYEQYF

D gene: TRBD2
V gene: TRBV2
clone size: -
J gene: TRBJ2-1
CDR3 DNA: TGTGCCAGCAGTGAAGAGACTAGCGGGAGTATTGAGCAGTTCTTC
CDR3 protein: CASSEETSGSIEQFF

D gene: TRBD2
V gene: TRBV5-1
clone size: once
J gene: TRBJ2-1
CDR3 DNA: TGCGCCAGCAGCTTCCTAGCGGGAGGGCAAAACAATGAGCAGTTCTTC
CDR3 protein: CASSFLAGGQNNEQFF

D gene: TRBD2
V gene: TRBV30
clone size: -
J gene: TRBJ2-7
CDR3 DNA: TGTGCCTGGGGGACTAGCGGTCACTACGAGCAGTACTTC
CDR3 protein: CAWGTSGHYEQYF

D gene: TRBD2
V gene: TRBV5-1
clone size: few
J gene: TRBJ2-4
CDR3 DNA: TGCGCCAGCTCGGGGGGGACCAAAAACATTCAGTACTTC
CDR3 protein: CASSGGTKNIQYF

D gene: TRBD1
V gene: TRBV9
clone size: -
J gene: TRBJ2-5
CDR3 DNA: TGTGCCAGCAGCGTAGGGGTGACAGGGGGCGCGGAGACCCAGTACTTC
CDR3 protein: CASSVGVTGGAETQYF

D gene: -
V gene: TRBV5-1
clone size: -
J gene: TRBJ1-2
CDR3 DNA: TGCGCCAGCAGCTTGGGGACAGCCAGGGACTATGGCTACACCTTC
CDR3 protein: CASSLGTARDYGYTF

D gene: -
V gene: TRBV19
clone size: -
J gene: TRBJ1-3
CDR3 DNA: TGCGCCAGTAGGCCTTCTGGAAACACCATATATTTT
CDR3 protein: CASRPSGNTIYF

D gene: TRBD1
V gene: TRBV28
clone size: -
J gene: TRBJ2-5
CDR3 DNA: TGTGCCAGCAGTTTATTTGGCAGGGGGGAGACCCAGTACTTC
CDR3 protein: CASSLFGRGETQYF